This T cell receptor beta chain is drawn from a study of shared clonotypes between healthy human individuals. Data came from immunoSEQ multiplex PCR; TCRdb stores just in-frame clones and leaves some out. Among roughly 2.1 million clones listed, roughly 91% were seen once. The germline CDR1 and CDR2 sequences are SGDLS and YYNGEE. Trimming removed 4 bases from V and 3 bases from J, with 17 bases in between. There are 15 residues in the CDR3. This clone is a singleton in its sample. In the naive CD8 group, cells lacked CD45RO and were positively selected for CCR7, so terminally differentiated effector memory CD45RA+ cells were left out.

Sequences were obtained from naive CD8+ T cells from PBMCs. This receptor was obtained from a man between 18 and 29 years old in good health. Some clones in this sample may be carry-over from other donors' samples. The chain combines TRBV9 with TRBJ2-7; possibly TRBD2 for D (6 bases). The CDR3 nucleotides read TGTGCCAGCAGCCACCGGGCGGGGAGAGGCTACGAGCAGTACTTC. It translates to CASSHRAGRGYEQYF. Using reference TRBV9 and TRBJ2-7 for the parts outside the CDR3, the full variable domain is DSGVTQTPKHLITATGQRVTLRCSPRSGDLSVYWYQQSLDQGLQFLIQYYNGEERAKGNILERFSAQQFPDLHSELNLSSLELGDSALYFCASSHRAGRGYEQYFGPGTRLTVT.